The present TCR beta chain was sequenced within a study of blood T cells in healthy people across ages. Donors were healthy Caucasian individuals from Russia aged roughly 6 to 95. Combining a sample-barcoded 5' primer with a J-beta primer mix, a second PCR ran for about 6 to 12 cycles. TCRdb fed the 5' RACE reads into MiXCR, producing one record per CDR3 protein. The sample has about 1 million distinct CDR3 sequences, around 43% seen once. The CDR3 is 14 amino acids. CDR1 is SQVTM and CDR2 is ANQGSEA in the germline V gene. V lost 5 bases and J 7 bases, leaving 20 bases between the germline ends. Material for sequencing was blood. This sequence originates from a woman aged 55-70 years in good health. The genes are TRBV29-1 and TRBJ1-2, with D perhaps matching TRBD1 (5 bases). The CDR3 nucleotides are TGCAGCGTTCAAAAGGCAGGGAGAAGTGGTGGCTACACCTTC. Its translation: CSVQKAGRSGGYTF.